Listed below are T cell receptor beta chains from one sample, sequenced in a study of circulating CD8 cells and anti-PD-1 response in melanoma. TCRdb called the reads again in MiXCR, with one record for every CDR3 protein. The repertoire holds several hundred distinct CDR3 sequences, with around 5.1% as singletons. The specimen comprised CD8+ T cells from PBMCs, sampled at baseline or after one month of anti-PD-1 therapy (not recorded which). The origin of the receptors is a human donor with melanoma. The CDR3 runs from the conserved cysteine through the conserved F or W.

J gene,V gene,CDR3 length,CDR3 protein
TRBJ2-7,TRBV2,15,CASSVSGGLSYEQYF
TRBJ2-7,TRBV28,15,CASSVGGTVTYEQYF
TRBJ2-2,TRBV29-1,14,CSVQGQGDTGELFF
TRBJ1-1,TRBV19,13,CASSRTPNTEAFF
TRBJ2-1,TRBV19,13,CASGDRGRNEQFF
TRBJ2-7,TRBV6-5,13,CASSNLGSNEQYF
TRBJ2-3,TRBV28,15,CASSIERGGTDTQYF
TRBJ2-3,TRBV2,14,CASSTGRSTDTQYF
TRBJ2-7,TRBV28,12,CASSPYSYEQYF
TRBJ2-2,TRBV28,14,CASSRGLESGELFF
TRBJ2-2,TRBV6-4,16,CASSDSIAGVTGELFF
TRBJ2-7,TRBV28,15,CASNGLAGPPYEQYF
TRBJ2-7,TRBV19,13,CASSPGLDYEQYF
TRBJ2-7,TRBV28,14,CASSSRDRGYEQYF
TRBJ2-2,TRBV5-6,16,CASGPDRVKFTGELFF
TRBJ2-1,TRBV19,17,CASSIGSLERSVGEQFF
TRBJ2-1,TRBV6-5,13,CASRLAGGDEQFF
TRBJ2-2,TRBV19,14,CASSMTGYTGELFF
TRBJ2-7,TRBV4-1,14,CASSPPGTSYEQYF
TRBJ1-1,TRBV7-3,13,CAGSLIQNTEAFF
TRBJ2-5,TRBV2,13,CANDLTGEETQYF
TRBJ2-6,TRBV29-1,17,CSVEEDRAPSGANVLTF
TRBJ2-7,TRBV28,14,CASSLGGTTYEQYF
TRBJ2-5,TRBV29-1,15,CSVEDQDRMGETQYF
TRBJ2-2,TRBV2,13,CASINRDTGELFF
TRBJ1-6,TRBV20-1,16,CSVSWPPKRDSSPLHF
TRBJ2-1,TRBV19,16,CASSQQGLQGYNEQFF